This entry lists 5 T cell receptor beta chains sequenced from one sample in a study of T cells after yellow fever vaccination. TCRdb used MiXCR to reprocess the 5' RACE reads, holding one entry per CDR3 protein. The data show a few hundred thousand distinct CDR3 sequences, about 6.6% seen once. The input for sequencing was PBMCs, taken around 45 days after the first yellow fever vaccination. The receptors here all came from a man in his late teens or twenties who received the YFV17D yellow fever vaccine.

This clonotype was counted ten times or more. The chain employs TRBV5-1 and TRBJ2-3; 8 positions match TRBD2. CDR3 length: 15 amino acids. Germline V gene sequence: CDR1 SGHRS, CDR2 YFSETQ. The junction had 8 bases not matched to a gene; V was cut back by 3 bases and J by 5 bases. The DNA for the CDR3 is TGCGCCAGCAGCTCGGCGGGGGGCAGTGGAGATACGCAGTATTTT. Translation: CASSSAGGSGDTQYF. Combining the CDR3 with reference TRBV5-1 and TRBJ2-3 gives the whole variable domain KAGVTQTPRYLIKTRGQQVTLSCSPISGHRSVSWYQQTPGQGLQFLFEYFSETQRNKGNFPGRFSGRQFSNSRSEMNVSTLELGDSALYLCASSSAGGSGDTQYFGPGTRLTVL.

This clonotype was counted a few times. The J gene is TRBJ2-5, the V gene TRBV3-1, with D unclear. The V end lost 4 bases, the J end lost 5 bases, and 20 bases lay between the germline ends. Germline V lookup: CDR1 LGHDT, CDR2 YNNKEL (reference sequence). CDR3 length equals 16 residues. The CDR3 sequence is CASSRPHGVGMETQYF. DNA for the CDR3: TGTGCCAGCAGCCGCCCTCATGGGGTAGGGATGGAGACCCAGTACTTC.

This clonotype was counted ten times or more. V usage is TRBV5-1 and J usage is TRBJ2-1, with D possibly being TRBD2 (5 bases). CDR3 length: 15 residues. Germline V gives CDR1 SGHRS, CDR2 YFSETQ. Trimming stripped 3 bases from V and 10 bases from J, with 20 bases between. The CDR3 coding sequence is TGCGCCAGCAGCTCCTTGGGATCGTCAGACTACGAGCAGTTCTTC. Translating gives CASSSLGSSDYEQFF.

The chain joins TRBV12-3 or TRBV12-4 to TRBJ2-2; D is undetermined. There are 15 residues in the CDR3. The V end lost 5 bases, the J end lost 3 bases, and 13 bases lay between the germline ends. The CDR3 nucleotides are TGTGCCAGCAGTCCTCCGGGCAGCGACACCGGGGAGCTGTTTTTT. This translates into CASSPPGSDTGELFF.

This clonotype was picked up many times. The V call is TRBV3-1, the J call TRBJ2-3; TRBD2 matches at 7 bases. The V gene's germline CDR1 is LGHDT and CDR2 YNNKEL (reference sequence). There are 13 residues in the CDR3. J was trimmed by 4 bases and V by 4 bases; bases with no gene match: 2. CDR3 nucleotides: TGTGCCAGCAGCCGAAGCGGGGCAGATACGCAGTATTTT. It yields the protein CASSRSGADTQYF.